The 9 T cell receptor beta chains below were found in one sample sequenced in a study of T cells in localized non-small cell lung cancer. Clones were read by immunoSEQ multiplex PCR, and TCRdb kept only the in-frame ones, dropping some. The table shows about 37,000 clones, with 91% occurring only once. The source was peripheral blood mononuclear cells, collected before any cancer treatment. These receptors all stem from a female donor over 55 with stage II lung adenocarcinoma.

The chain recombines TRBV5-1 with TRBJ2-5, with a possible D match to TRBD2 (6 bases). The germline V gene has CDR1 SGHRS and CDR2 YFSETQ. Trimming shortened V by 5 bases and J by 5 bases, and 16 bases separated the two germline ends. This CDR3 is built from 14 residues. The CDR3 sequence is CASSYGPGRETQYF. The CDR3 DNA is TGCGCCAGCAGTTACGGACCAGGGAGGGAGACCCAGTACTTC.

The CDR3 nucleotides read TGTGCCAGCAATACCCAACTAGCGGGGGACTCAGATACGCAGTATTTT. This sequence encodes CASNTQLAGDSDTQYF. V usage is TRBV28 and J usage is TRBJ2-3, with 11 bases identical to TRBD2. CDR3 length: 16 amino acids. Losses at the gene ends were 7 bases for V and 4 bases for J; bases not matched to a gene: 10. The germline gives CDR1 MDHEN, CDR2 SYDVKM.

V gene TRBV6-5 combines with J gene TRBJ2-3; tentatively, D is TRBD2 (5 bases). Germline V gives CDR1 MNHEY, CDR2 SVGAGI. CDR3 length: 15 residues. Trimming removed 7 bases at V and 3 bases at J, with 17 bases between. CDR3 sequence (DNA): TGTGCCAGCATCGACTACCCAAGAATTACAGATACGCAGTATTTT. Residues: CASIDYPRITDTQYF.

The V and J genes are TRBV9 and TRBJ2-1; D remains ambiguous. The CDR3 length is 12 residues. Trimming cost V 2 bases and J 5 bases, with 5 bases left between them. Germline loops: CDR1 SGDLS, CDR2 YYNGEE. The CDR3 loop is CASSVFDNEQFF. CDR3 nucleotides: TGTGCCAGCAGCGTCTTTGACAATGAGCAGTTCTTC.

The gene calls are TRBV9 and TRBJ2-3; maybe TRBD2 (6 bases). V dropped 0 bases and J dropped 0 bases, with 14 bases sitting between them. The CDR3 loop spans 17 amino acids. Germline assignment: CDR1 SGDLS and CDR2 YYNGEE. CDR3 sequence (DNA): TGTGCCAGCAGCGTAGGGCGTAGCGGTTCTAGCACAGATACGCAGTATTTT. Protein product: CASSVGRSGSSTDTQYF.

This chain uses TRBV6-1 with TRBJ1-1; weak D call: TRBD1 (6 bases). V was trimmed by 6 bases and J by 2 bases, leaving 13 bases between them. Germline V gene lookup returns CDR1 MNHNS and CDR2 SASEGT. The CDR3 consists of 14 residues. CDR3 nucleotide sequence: TGTGCCAGCAGGGAGACAGGAGTAAACACTGAAGCTTTCTTT. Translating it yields CASRETGVNTEAFF.

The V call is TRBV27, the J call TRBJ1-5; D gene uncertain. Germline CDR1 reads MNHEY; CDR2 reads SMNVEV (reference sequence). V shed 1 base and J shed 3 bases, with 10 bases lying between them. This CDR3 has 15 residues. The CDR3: CASSLYMSSNQPQHF. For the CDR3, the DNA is TGTGCCAGCAGTTTATATATGAGCTCCAATCAGCCCCAGCATTTT.

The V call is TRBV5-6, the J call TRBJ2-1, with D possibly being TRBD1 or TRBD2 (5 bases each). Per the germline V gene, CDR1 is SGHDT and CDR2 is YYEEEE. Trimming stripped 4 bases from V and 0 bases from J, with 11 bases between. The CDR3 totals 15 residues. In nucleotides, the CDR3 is TGTGCCAGCAGCCCGGGACCAGTCTCCTACAATGAGCAGTTCTTC. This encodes CASSPGPVSYNEQFF. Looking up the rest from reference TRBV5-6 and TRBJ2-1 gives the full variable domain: DAGVTQSPTHLIKTRGQQVTLRCSPKSGHDTVSWYQQALGQGPQFIFQYYEEEERQRGNFPDRFSGHQFPNYSSELNVNALLLGDSALYLCASSPGPVSYNEQFFGPGTRLTVL.

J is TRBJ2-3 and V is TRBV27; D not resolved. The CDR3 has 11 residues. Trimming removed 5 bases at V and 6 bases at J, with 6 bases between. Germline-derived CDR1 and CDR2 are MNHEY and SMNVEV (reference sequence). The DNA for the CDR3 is TGTGCCAGCAGTAGGACGGATACGCAGTATTTT. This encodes CASSRTDTQYF.